What follows are 7 T cell receptor beta chains derived from one specimen sequenced in a study of regulatory T cells in long-lasting Graves disease (dated by TCRdb to the early 2020s). This specimen's time point label, interpreted: newly diagnosed GD, antithyroid drugs for less than 3 months. For both TCR sequencing and RNA sequencing, RNA was extracted from PBMCs in TRIzol. Receptors were amplified or captured by multiplex PCR. The instrument was an Illumina HiSeq 4000. TCR beta libraries were built with iRepertoire HTBI primers and Arm-PCR amplification of CDR3 regions. Using fastp trimming at Q25 and MiXCR clonotype assembly, TCRdb reanalyzed the public sequencing data and kept in-frame beta chains. Rows with a matching CDR3 protein are joined into one entry that keeps the most common DNA and genes. Within this sample are approximately 350,000 distinct CDR3 sequences, with over 15% of them counted one time only. About 32% of the sample is held by the ten biggest clonotypes.

The data also belong to a second study, concerning T cells in Graves' hyperthyroidism and ophthalmopathy.

Sequenced here: peripheral blood mononuclear cells (PBMCs), sampled at new diagnosis, from a patient treated with antithyroid drugs. The receptors were gathered from a man aged 40-49 years with Graves disease. Donor details come from another sample of the same person, matched by shared clones.

The chain has TRBV20-1 and TRBJ2-3; TRBD1 aligns across 8 bases. V gave up 6 bases and J gave up 6 bases; unmatched junction bases: 5. The germline V gene encodes CDR1 DFQATT and CDR2 SNEGSKA (reference sequence). This CDR3 is 12 amino acids long. The CDR3 loop reads CSAVRGRDTQYF. In DNA, the CDR3 is TGCAGTGCCGTCAGGGGGCGGGATACGCAGTATTTT.

The chain links TRBV10-3 to TRBJ2-7, with 8 bases matching TRBD2. Unmatched junction bases numbered 15, after V lost 6 bases and J lost 5 bases. The CDR3 is made up of 16 amino acids. Looked up from germline, CDR1 is ENHRY and CDR2 is SYGVKD. The CDR3 bases are TGTGCCATCAGCCCCCGAGATAGCGGGATTCGGAACGAGCAGTACTTC. It codes for CAISPRDSGIRNEQYF.

In regard to this clonotype: With only one base between it and a far larger clone, this is likely a read error. The CDR3 end shows no conserved phenylalanine or tryptophan, and so a read error is likely. Because the CDR3's place on the DNA is in doubt, the DNA is left out and the CDR3 is given as listed by TCRdb. The V and J genes are TRBV3-1 and TRBJ2-3. The CDR3 is 12 residues long, ends included. CDR1 LGHDT and CDR2 YNNKEL come from the germline V gene (reference sequence). This CDR3 reads CASSQLAETQYL.

Note on this clonotype: This could be a read error, since a much larger clone is one nucleotide away. This chain uses TRBV5-1 with TRBJ2-3; 9 bases match TRBD1. Trimming at V came to 4 bases and at J to 5 bases, leaving 11 bases not matched to a gene. The CDR3 contains 16 residues. CDR1 and CDR2 (germline): SGHRS, YFSETQ. CDR3 sequence: CASSAGQGLGQDTQYF. The CDR3 DNA is TGCGCCAGCAGCGCAGGACAGGGGTTGGGCCAAGATACGCAGTATTTT.

At least ten counts were recorded for this clonotype. The J gene is TRBJ2-1, the V gene TRBV6-9; 7 bases map to TRBD2. With V trimmed by 3 bases and J by 4 bases, 6 bases remained unmatched. CDR1 MNHGY and CDR2 SVAAGI come from the germline V gene. The CDR3 has 15 residues. DNA of the CDR3: TGTGCCAGCAGTTACGGTGGGGAGGGATACAATGAGCAGTTCTTC. It yields the protein CASSYGGEGYNEQFF.

In its sample, this clonotype was seen a few times. The chain has TRBV4-1 and TRBJ1-5; D not certain. V was pared by 2 bases and J by 9 bases, with 20 bases between. The CDR3 covers 16 residues. The V gene's germline CDR1 is MGHRA and CDR2 YSYEKL. The DNA for the CDR3 is TGCGCCAGCAGCCAAACCACTCTCATGGGATATGTGCCCCAGCATTTT. Amino acid sequence: CASSQTTLMGYVPQHF.

Ten or more counts support this clonotype. The chain combines TRBV29-1 with TRBJ2-3; 12 positions agree with TRBD1. V was clipped by 6 bases and J by 5 bases; unmatched bases: 3. CDR3 size: 13 residues. CDR1 SQVTM and CDR2 ANQGSEA come from the germline V gene. DNA for the CDR3: TGCAGCGTGGGACAGGGGGCGCGAGATACGCAGTATTTT. This sequence encodes CSVGQGARDTQYF.